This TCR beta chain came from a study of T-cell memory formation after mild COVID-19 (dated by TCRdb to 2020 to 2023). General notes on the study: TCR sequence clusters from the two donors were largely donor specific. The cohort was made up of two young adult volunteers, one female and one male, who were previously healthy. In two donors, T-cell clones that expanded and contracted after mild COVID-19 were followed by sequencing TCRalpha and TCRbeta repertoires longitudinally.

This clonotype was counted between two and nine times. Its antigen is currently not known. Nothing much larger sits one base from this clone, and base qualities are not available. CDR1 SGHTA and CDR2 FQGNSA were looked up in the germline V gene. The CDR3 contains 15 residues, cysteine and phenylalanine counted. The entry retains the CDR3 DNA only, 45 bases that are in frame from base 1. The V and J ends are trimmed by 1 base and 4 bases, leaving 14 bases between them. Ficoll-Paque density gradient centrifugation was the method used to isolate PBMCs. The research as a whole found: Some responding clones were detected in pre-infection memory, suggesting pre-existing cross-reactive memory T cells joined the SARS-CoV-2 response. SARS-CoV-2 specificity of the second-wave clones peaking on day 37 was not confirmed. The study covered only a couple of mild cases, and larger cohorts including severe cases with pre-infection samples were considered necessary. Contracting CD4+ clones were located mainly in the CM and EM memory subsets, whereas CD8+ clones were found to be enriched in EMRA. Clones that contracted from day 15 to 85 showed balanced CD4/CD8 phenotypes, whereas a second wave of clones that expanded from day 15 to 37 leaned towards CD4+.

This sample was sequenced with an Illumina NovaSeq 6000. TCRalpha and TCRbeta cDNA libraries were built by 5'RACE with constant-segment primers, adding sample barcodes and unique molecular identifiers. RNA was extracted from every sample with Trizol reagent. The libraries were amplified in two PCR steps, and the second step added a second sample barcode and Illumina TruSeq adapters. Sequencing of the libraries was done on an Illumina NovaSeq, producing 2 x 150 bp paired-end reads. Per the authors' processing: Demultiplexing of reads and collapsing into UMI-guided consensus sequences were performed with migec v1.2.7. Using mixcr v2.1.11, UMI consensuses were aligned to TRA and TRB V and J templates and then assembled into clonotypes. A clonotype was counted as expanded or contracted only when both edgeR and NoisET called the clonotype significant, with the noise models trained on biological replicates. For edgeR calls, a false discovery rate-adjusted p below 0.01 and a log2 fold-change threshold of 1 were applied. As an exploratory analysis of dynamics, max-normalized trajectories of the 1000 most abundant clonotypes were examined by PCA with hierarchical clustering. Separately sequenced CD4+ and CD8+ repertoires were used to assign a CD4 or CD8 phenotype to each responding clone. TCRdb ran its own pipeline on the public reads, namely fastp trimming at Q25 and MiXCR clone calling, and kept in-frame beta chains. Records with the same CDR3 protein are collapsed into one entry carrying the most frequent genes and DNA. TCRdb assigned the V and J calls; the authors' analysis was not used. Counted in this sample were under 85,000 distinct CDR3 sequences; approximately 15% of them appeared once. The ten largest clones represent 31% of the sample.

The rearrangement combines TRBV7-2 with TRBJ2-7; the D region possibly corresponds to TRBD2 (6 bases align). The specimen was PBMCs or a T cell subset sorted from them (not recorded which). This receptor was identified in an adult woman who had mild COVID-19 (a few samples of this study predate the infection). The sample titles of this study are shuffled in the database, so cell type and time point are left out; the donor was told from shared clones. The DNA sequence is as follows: TGTGCCAGCAGCTTAGACCCCGGGAGTGGTTACGAGCAGTACTTC. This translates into CASSLDPGSGYEQYF.